The 16 T cell receptor beta chains below were found in one sample sequenced in a study of graft-versus-host responses after intestinal transplantation. Some clones are missing from TCRdb's copy, which holds only in-frame ones; the method was immunoSEQ multiplex PCR. The table has 14,000 or so clones, around two fifths seen once; the top ten hold roughly 15%. There were around 200,000 CFSE-labeled responder cells plated together with around 200,000 irradiated, violet-dye-labeled stimulator cells. Specimen: alloreactive CD8+ T cells from a mixed lymphocyte reaction culture, collected before intestinal transplant. Subset in this sample: CFSE-low proliferating T cells sorted from approximately 6-day pre-transplant mixed lymphocyte reaction (GvH or HvG direction). These receptor sequences come from a human patient who received an intestinal transplant.

This clone has just a few counts. V usage is TRBV15 and J usage is TRBJ1-1; D is unclear. CDR3 length: 14 residues. Trimming took 0 bases from V and 8 from J, leaving 13 bases between them. Germline V CDR1 and CDR2: LNHNV, YYDKDF (reference sequence). CDR3 in DNA: TGTGCCACCAGCAGAGATGCAAACTCCTGGGAAGCTTTCTTT. Protein sequence: CATSRDANSWEAFF.

The chain joins TRBV5-5 to TRBJ1-1; D is unresolved. V gave up 0 bases and J gave up 1 base, with 4 bases separating them. Germline CDR1 and CDR2: SGHKS and YYEKEE (reference sequence). CDR3 length: 13 amino acids. The CDR3 nucleotides are TGTGCCAGCAGCTTGGGAGGGAACACTGAAGCTTTCTTT. Translated, it gives CASSLGGNTEAFF.

V and J are TRBV19 and TRBJ1-1; D gene ambiguous. V was cut by 8 bases and J by 4 bases, with 20 bases left in between. CDR3 length: 15 amino acids. The germline V gene has CDR1 LNHDA and CDR2 SQIVND (reference sequence). In DNA form, the CDR3 reads TGTGCCAGTTCTCTGAGTGGGGAAGGGAGCACTGAAGCTTTCTTT. Its protein product is CASSLSGEGSTEAFF.

The rearrangement links TRBV9 to TRBJ2-2, with 8 bases fitting TRBD1. After removal of 4 bases from V and 4 bases from J, the junction contained 12 bases not matched to a gene. Germline-derived CDR1 and CDR2 are SGDLS and YYNGEE. The CDR3 has 17 residues. DNA for the CDR3: TGTGCCAGCAGCCTTACAACGACAGGGGAAAGCACCGGGGAGCTGTTTTTT. As protein: CASSLTTTGESTGELFF.

The CDR3 bases are TGTGCCAGCGACAGGGGGGTCTACACAGATACGCAGTATTTT. Its protein is CASDRGVYTDTQYF. The genes are TRBV2 and TRBJ2-3; the match to TRBD1 covers 9 bases. The CDR3 is 14 amino acids. CDR1 SNHLY and CDR2 FYNNEI come from the germline V gene. J was trimmed by 2 bases and V by 8 bases; bases with no gene match: 5.

This clone was seen a few times. The rearrangement joins TRBV6-1 to TRBJ2-1; 8 bases line up with TRBD1. CDR3 length: 15 residues. Germline V gives CDR1 MNHNS, CDR2 SASEGT. Trimming at V came to 5 bases and at J to 0 bases, leaving 3 bases not matched to a gene. This CDR3 is CASSTTGGSYNEQFF. CDR3 sequence (DNA): TGTGCCAGCAGTACCACAGGGGGCTCCTACAATGAGCAGTTCTTC.

The rearrangement uses TRBV6-6 and TRBJ2-7; weak D call: TRBD2 (6 bases). Looked up from germline, CDR1 is MNHNY and CDR2 is SVGAGI (reference sequence). Trimming cost V 6 bases and J 1 base, with 10 bases left between them. CDR3 length: 13 residues. The CDR3 sequence is CASRREVSYEQYF. The CDR3 bases are TGTGCCAGCAGGAGGGAGGTTTCCTACGAGCAGTACTTC.

This chain joins TRBV6-5 and TRBJ1-1, with 9 bases aligning to TRBD1. With 6 bases clipped from V and 3 bases from J, the junction kept 8 bases outside the gene matches. CDR3 length equals 15 residues. Germline values: CDR1 MNHEY, CDR2 SVGAGI. The DNA for the CDR3 is TGTGCCAGCAGCACCGGGACAGGGCCATACACTGAAGCTTTCTTT. Protein: CASSTGTGPYTEAFF.

This clone showed up just a few times. The gene calls are TRBV4-3 and TRBJ2-5; TRBD2 matches 16 bases. Germline V CDR1 and CDR2: LGHNA, YSLEER. This CDR3 spans 16 amino acids. Losses at the gene ends were 0 bases for V and 5 bases for J; bases not matched to a gene: 0. The CDR3 protein is CASSQEGLAGGETQYF. DNA for the CDR3: TGCGCCAGCAGCCAAGAGGGACTAGCGGGAGGGGAGACCCAGTACTTC.

The gene calls are TRBV29-1 and TRBJ2-3; maybe TRBD2 (5 bases). In germline, CDR1 is SQVTM, CDR2 ANQGSEA. V lost 7 bases, J lost 0 bases, and 11 bases lay in between. The CDR3 contains 13 residues. The CDR3 loop reads CSADSASTDTQYF. The CDR3 nucleotides are TGCAGCGCCGATAGCGCTAGCACAGATACGCAGTATTTT.

The J gene is TRBJ1-1, the V gene TRBV7-9, with D possibly TRBD1 on 5 matching bases. The CDR3 runs to 12 residues. V was shortened by 8 bases and J by 3 bases, with 10 bases between the two germline ends. Germline-derived CDR1 and CDR2 are SEHNR and FQNEAQ (reference sequence). CDR3 region: CASRDSHTEAFF. The CDR3 DNA sequence: TGTGCCAGCCGCGACAGTCACACTGAAGCTTTCTTT. Full variable domain (missing parts from reference TRBV7-9 and TRBJ1-1): DTGVSQNPRHKITKRGQNVTFRCDPISEHNRLYWYRQTLGQGPEFLTYFQNEAQLEKSRLLSDRFSAERPKGSFSTLEIQRTEQGDSAMYLCASRDSHTEAFFGQGTRLTVV.

The chain carries TRBV28 and TRBJ2-3; possibly TRBD2 for D (6 bases). Trimming pared 3 bases from V and 0 bases from J, leaving 10 bases between. The germline V gene encodes CDR1 MDHEN and CDR2 SYDVKM. The CDR3 consists of 15 residues. For the CDR3, the DNA is TGTGCCAGCAGTTTCGTCGGGGGTAGCACAGATACGCAGTATTTT. It is translated as CASSFVGGSTDTQYF.

This chain joins TRBV5-5 and TRBJ2-3, with 14 bases fitting TRBD2. With 4 bases clipped from V and 5 bases from J, the junction kept 3 bases outside the gene matches. The germline V gene has CDR1 SGHKS and CDR2 YYEKEE (reference sequence). CDR3 length: 15 amino acids. In nucleotides, the CDR3 is TGTGCCAGCAGCGCCGGGACTAGCGGGGGAGATACGCAGTATTTT. It translates to CASSAGTSGGDTQYF.

A few counts support this clone. The rearrangement links TRBV9 to TRBJ2-2, with TRBD2 matching over 8 bases. The germline CDR1 and CDR2 sequences are SGDLS and YYNGEE. J gave up 2 bases and V 0 bases, and 6 bases lay outside the gene matches. The CDR3 is 17 amino acids. This CDR3 is CASSVARLAGNTGELFF. CDR3 coding DNA: TGTGCCAGCAGCGTAGCTCGGTTAGCGGGAAACACCGGGGAGCTGTTTTTT.

The CDR3 region has the DNA TGTGCCAGCAGCCGGACTACGCCCTTCATTGGGGCCGGGGAGCTGTTTTTT. Its protein is CASSRTTPFIGAGELFF. V and J are TRBV7-3 and TRBJ2-2, with D possibly being TRBD2 (6 bases). The ends were cut back, 5 bases at V and 6 bases at J, with 22 bases in the middle. Per germline, CDR1 SGHTA and CDR2 FQGTGA. The CDR3 is 17 amino acids.

The chain links TRBV7-8 to TRBJ2-1; 10 bases line up with TRBD2. The CDR3 spans 16 residues. Germline V gives CDR1 SGHVS, CDR2 FQNEAQ. The J segment lost 7 bases and the V segment lost 2 bases, leaving 8 bases of the junction unmatched. This CDR3 is CASSLWSGGAGNEQFF. The CDR3 DNA is TGTGCCAGCAGCTTATGGAGCGGGGGGGCGGGGAATGAGCAGTTCTTC.